This TCR beta chain was captured in a study of post-analysis software for immune sequencing data. As regards this clonotype: Antigen: not known.

Incorporated into the TCR beta cDNA libraries were unique molecular identifiers, which served to reduce PCR and sequencing biases. Each CDR3 protein is one row after TCRdb ran MiXCR on the PCR reads. The sample holds 700,000 to 900,000 distinct CDR3 sequences, about 45% seen once. The germline CDR1 and CDR2 sequences are SGHRS and YFSETQ. This CDR3 spans 18 amino acids. Study-level results: A handful of TRBV segments were significantly more frequent in patients than in controls. TRBV5-6, TRBV5-1 and TRBV20-1 were among these segments. Co-batched samples clustered tightly together by F measure.

The source of this sequence is a girl between 5 and 17 years old with multiple sclerosis. The V and J genes are TRBV5-1 and TRBJ2-7; 11 nucleotides match TRBD2. The end of the DNA aligns better with TRBJ2-4, so the J call may be wrong. Sequencing was done on a sample of blood. CDR3 coding DNA: TGCGCCAGCAGCTTGACCGGGACTAGCGGAGGAGAGGGGAACATTCAGTACTTC. Residues: CASSLTGTSGGEGNIQYF.